A single sample is the source of the 13 T cell receptor beta chains below, sequenced in a study of T cells in women clearing cervical HPV infection. The assay was immunoSEQ multiplex PCR, and TCRdb's table has in-frame clones only and misses some. This sample's table reports tens of thousands of clones. The sequencing input was blood buffy coat. These receptors were taken from a woman aged 18 to 75 with a cervical HPV16 infection that either progressed to CIN3+ or cleared (not recorded which).

As concerns this clone: The read terminates 3 residues ahead of where the CDR3 ends, so the germline J gene completes it. This chain joins TRBV12-3 or TRBV12-4 and TRBJ1-4; 7 nucleotides match TRBD1. The CDR3 spans 14 residues. V dropped 6 bases and J dropped 6; count of bases not matched to a gene: 7. Partial CDR3 DNA: TGTGCCAGCAGGCTGGGACAGCGAGATGAAAAA. Translated: CASRLGQRDEK. The complete CDR3 reads CASRLGQRDEKLFF.

A remark on this clone: The read finishes 3 residues shy of the CDR3 end, and the germline J gene is used to complete it. This chain connects TRBV11-3 to TRBJ1-2; D possibly corresponds to TRBD1 (6 bases). The CDR3 runs to 14 residues. Germline values: CDR1 SGHNT, CDR2 YENEEA. CDR3: CASSLRVAGEGYTF. The sequenced part of the CDR3 DNA is TGTGCCAGCAGCTTGAGGGTGGCAGGGGAAGGC. Looking up the rest from reference TRBV11-3 and TRBJ1-2 gives the full variable domain: EAGVVQSPRYKIIEKKQPVAFWCNPISGHNTLYWYLQNLGQGPELLIRYENEEAVDDSQLPKDRFSAERLKGVDSTLKIQPAELGDSAVYLCASSLRVAGEGYTFGSGTRLTVV.

Of note for this clone: The missing CDR3 end, 3 residues past where the read stops, is filled in from the germline J gene. V and J are TRBV5-1 and TRBJ1-6, with D maybe TRBD1 (5 bases). CDR1 and CDR2 from the germline V gene are SGHRS and YFSETQ. The germline V and J ends were trimmed by 4 bases and 3 bases, with 14 bases remaining between them. The CDR3 consists of 16 residues. The CDR3 loop is CASSLQGQSYNSPLHF. CDR3 DNA (partial): TGCGCCAGCAGCCTCCAAGGACAAAGCTATAATTCACCC.

As regards this clone: The CDR3 is cut off 3 residues early in the read; its end comes from the germline J gene. V gene TRBV5-1 combines with J gene TRBJ1-4; the match to TRBD1 covers 7 bases. V lost 0 bases and J lost 7; bases outside the gene matches: 0. Germline CDR1 and CDR2: SGHRS and YFSETQ. The CDR3 runs to 13 residues. The CDR3 sequence is CASSLGTGEKLFF. CDR3 DNA (partial): TGCGCCAGCAGCTTGGGGACAGGTGAAAAA.

For this clone: The CDR3 extends 3 residues past the end of the read, so its final part is completed from the germline J gene. The rearrangement links TRBV19 to TRBJ1-2; possible D gene TRBD1, 5 bases. Germline CDR1 is LNHDA and CDR2 is SQIVND (reference sequence). CDR3 length: 15 amino acids. CDR3: CASTGWRKGNNDYTF. CDR3 DNA, as far as it was read: TGTGCCAGTACTGGCTGGCGGAAGGGGAACAATGAC.

To note about this clone: The read is 3 residues too short to cover the CDR3 end, so that end is filled in from the germline J gene. The chain couples TRBV5-1 to TRBJ1-1; 7 bases match TRBD1. J gave up 1 base and V 4 bases, and 4 bases lay outside the gene matches. CDR1 and CDR2 from the germline V gene are SGHRS and YFSETQ. CDR3 length equals 14 residues. CDR3 protein: CASSTRTGNTEAFF. CDR3 DNA, as far as it was read: TGCGCCAGCAGCACCCGGACAGGGAACACTGAA.

In the case of this clone: The read terminates 3 residues before the CDR3 end, so the remaining end is supplied by the germline J gene. V is TRBV12-3 or TRBV12-4 and J is TRBJ1-2; 7 nucleotides match TRBD1. Trimming at V came to 2 bases and at J to 4 bases, leaving 4 bases not matched to a gene. There are 14 residues in the CDR3. The CDR3 spells CASSLQGGGYGYTF. The CDR3 bases that were read are TGTGCCAGCAGTTTACAGGGGGGCGGCTATGGC.

Turning to this clone: The sequenced fragment ends 3 residues before the CDR3 boundary, so the rest is inferred from the germline J gene. The J gene is TRBJ2-3, the V gene TRBV19; D gene unclear. The length of the CDR3 is 15 residues. Trimming pared 2 bases from V and 2 bases from J, leaving 11 bases between. The V gene's germline CDR1 is LNHDA and CDR2 SQIVND (reference sequence). Partial CDR3 DNA: TGTGCCAGTAGTATATCTAGAGAGCCCACAGATACG. Residues: CASSISREPTDT. The full CDR3 reads CASSISREPTDTQYF.

A word on this clone: The CDR3 end falls 3 residues outside the read, so it is completed with the germline J gene. This sequence joins TRBV19 and TRBJ1-1; D is perhaps TRBD1 (6 bases). The ends were cut back, 7 bases at V and 1 base at J, with 10 bases in the middle. The CDR3 is 13 amino acids. Germline V gene sequence: CDR1 LNHDA, CDR2 SQIVND (reference sequence). Incomplete CDR3 DNA: TGTGCCAGTAAGGCAGGGGAGAACACTGAA. Amino acids: CASKAGENTE. In full, the CDR3 reads CASKAGENTEAFF.

Comment on this clone: The CDR3 end falls 3 residues outside the read, so it is completed with the germline J gene. The chain joins TRBV7-3 to TRBJ2-6; a possible D gene is TRBD2 (5 bases). Trimming cost V 5 bases and J 0 bases, with 11 bases left between them. Germline V gene data show CDR1 as SGHTA and CDR2 as FQGTGA. The CDR3 runs 16 residues. The DNA read from the CDR3 is TGTGCCAGCAGCAACGGACTCAACTCTGGGGCCAACGTC. It is translated as CASSNGLNSGANV. The entire CDR3 protein is CASSNGLNSGANVLTF. The full variable domain, with the rest looked up from reference TRBV7-3 and TRBJ2-6, is GAGVSQTPSNKVTEKGKYVELRCDPISGHTALYWYRQSLGQGPEFLIYFQGTGAADDSGLPNDRFFAVRPEGSVSTLKIQRTERGDSAVYLCASSNGLNSGANVLTFGAGSRLTVL.

As regards this clone: Sequencing ends 3 residues short of the CDR3 end; the germline J gene provides the rest. V is TRBV19 and J is TRBJ2-1; D might be TRBD1 (6 bases). In germline, CDR1 is LNHDA, CDR2 SQIVND (reference sequence). V lost 6 bases and J 4 bases, leaving 22 bases between the germline ends. This CDR3 has 17 residues. The sequenced CDR3 bases are TGTGCCAGTAGGGAACAGGGCGAACTTGCCTTATACAATGAG. Protein sequence: CASREQGELALYNE. The whole CDR3 sequence reads CASREQGELALYNEQFF.

As to this clone: The CDR3 end lies 3 residues beyond the end of the read and is filled in from the germline J gene. This sequence joins TRBV7-9 and TRBJ2-3; TRBD2 matches at 7 bases. Germline CDR1 is SEHNR and CDR2 is FQNEAQ (reference sequence). The CDR3 is made up of 15 amino acids. CDR3 bases read: TGTGCCAGCAGCTTAGGGCTAGCGGAATTAGAGACG. Amino acid sequence: CASSLGLAELET. The full CDR3 protein reads CASSLGLAELETQYF.

To note about this clone: The read is 3 residues too short to cover the CDR3 end, so that end is filled in from the germline J gene. The V and J genes are TRBV29-1 and TRBJ1-1, with TRBD1 matching 8 bases. The CDR3 contains 13 residues. Per the germline V gene, CDR1 is SQVTM and CDR2 is ANQGSEA. V trimming: 4 bases; J trimming: 6 bases; junction bases outside the gene matches: 7. The sequenced CDR3 bases are TGCAGCGTTGGGGGACAGGCCATCGCTGAA. This codes for CSVGGQAIAE. The full CDR3 reads CSVGGQAIAEAFF.